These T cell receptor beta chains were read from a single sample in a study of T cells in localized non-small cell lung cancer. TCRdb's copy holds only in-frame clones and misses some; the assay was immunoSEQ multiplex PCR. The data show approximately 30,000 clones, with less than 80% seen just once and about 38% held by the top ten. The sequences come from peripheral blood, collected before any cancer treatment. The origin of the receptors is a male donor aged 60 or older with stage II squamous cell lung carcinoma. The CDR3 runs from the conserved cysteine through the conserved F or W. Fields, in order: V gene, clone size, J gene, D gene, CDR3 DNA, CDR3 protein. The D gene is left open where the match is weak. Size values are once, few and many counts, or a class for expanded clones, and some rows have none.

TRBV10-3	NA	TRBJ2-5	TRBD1	TGTGCCATCAGTGAATCTGCCGGACAGGGGGTCGAGACCCAGTACTTC	CAISESAGQGVETQYF
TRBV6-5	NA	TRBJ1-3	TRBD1	TGTGCCAGCAGCCCACCCGGGACAGACGGAAACACCATATATTTT	CASSPPGTDGNTIYF
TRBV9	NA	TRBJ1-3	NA	TGTGCCAGCAGCGTCGATCTTTTTGGAAACACCATATATTTT	CASSVDLFGNTIYF
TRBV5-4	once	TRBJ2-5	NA	TGTGCCAGCAGCTTAGTAGCTAGCGAGACCCAGTACTTC	CASSLVASETQYF
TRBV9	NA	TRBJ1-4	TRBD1	TGTGCCAGCAGCGCCCACAGGGGGGCTAATGAAAAACTGTTTTTT	CASSAHRGANEKLFF
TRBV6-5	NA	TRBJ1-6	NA	TGTGCCAGCAGTTACAGGAGCTCCTATAATTCACCCCTCCACTTT	CASSYRSSYNSPLHF
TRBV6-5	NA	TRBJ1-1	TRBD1	TGTGCCAGCATTAGTACAGGGGGCCTGGACACTGAAGCTTTCTTT	CASISTGGLDTEAFF
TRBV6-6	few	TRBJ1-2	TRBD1	TGTGCCAGCAGTCACTCCGGGACAGGGGGCCTTGGCTACACCTTC	CASSHSGTGGLGYTF
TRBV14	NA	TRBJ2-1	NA	TGTGCCAGCAGCCAAGATCCCCTTCACTCCTACAATGAGCAGTTCTTC	CASSQDPLHSYNEQFF
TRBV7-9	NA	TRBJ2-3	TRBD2	TGTGCCAGCAGCTTATCAAGCGGGAGGGATACGCAGTATTTT	CASSLSSGRDTQYF
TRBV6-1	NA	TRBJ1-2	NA	TGTGCCAGCAGTGAAGGGGGCAACTATGGCTACACCTTC	CASSEGGNYGYTF
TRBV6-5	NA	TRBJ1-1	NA	TGTGCCAGCAGAATGACAGGCGCGAACACTGAAGCTTTCTTT	CASRMTGANTEAFF
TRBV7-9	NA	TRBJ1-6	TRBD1	TGTGCCAGCAGCGTAGACAGGGCAAATTCACCCCTCCACTTT	CASSVDRANSPLHF
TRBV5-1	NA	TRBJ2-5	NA	TGCGCCAGCAGCTTGGACGGGGAAGAGACCCAGTACTTC	CASSLDGEETQYF
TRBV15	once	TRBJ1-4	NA	TGTGCCACCAGCAGAGTGCGGGGTGAATATGAAAAACTGTTTTTT	CATSRVRGEYEKLFF
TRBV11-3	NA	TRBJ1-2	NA	TGTGCCAGCAGCTTAGCGGCAGGGAGAGGCTACACCTTC	CASSLAAGRGYTF
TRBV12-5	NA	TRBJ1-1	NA	TGTGCTAGTGGTTCCTCCGTACAGGGGAACACTGAAGCTTTCTTT	CASGSSVQGNTEAFF
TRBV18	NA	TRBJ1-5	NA	TGTGCCAGCTCCCCACTCCGTGAACAGCCCCAGCATTTT	CASSPLREQPQHF
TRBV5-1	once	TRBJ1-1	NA	TGCGCCAGCAGCTTGGAAGGGATGAACACTGAAGCTTTCTTT	CASSLEGMNTEAFF
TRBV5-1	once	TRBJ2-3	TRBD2	TGCGCCAGCAGCACGGAGGGCGGGGGGGCCTCAGATACGCAGTATTTT	CASSTEGGGASDTQYF
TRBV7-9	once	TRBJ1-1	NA	TGTGCCAGCAGCCCCGTTGGCACTGAAGCTTTCTTT	CASSPVGTEAFF
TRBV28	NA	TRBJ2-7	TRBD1	TGTGCCAGCAGTTCCGGGACAGGGATCTACGAGCAGTACTTC	CASSSGTGIYEQYF
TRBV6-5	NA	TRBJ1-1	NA	TGTGCCAGCAGTTATTACACTGAAGCTTTCTTT	CASSYYTEAFF
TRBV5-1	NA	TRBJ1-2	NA	TGCGCCAGCAGCTTCGGGGTACTCGACTATGGCTACACCTTC	CASSFGVLDYGYTF
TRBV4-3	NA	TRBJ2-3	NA	TGCGCCAGCAGCCTAGGATCATCTAGTTTAGGCACAGATACGCAGTATTTT	CASSLGSSSLGTDTQYF
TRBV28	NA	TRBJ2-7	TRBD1	TGTGCCAGCAGGGAGGGACAGGAAGTCTACGAGCAGTACTTC	CASREGQEVYEQYF
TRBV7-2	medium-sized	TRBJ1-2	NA	TGTGCCAGCAGCCCGACGCTATCGGGCCGTGGCTACACCTTC	CASSPTLSGRGYTF
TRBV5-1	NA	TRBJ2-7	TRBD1	TGCGCCAGCAAACCGGCGGACAGGGTCTACGAGCAGTACTTC	CASKPADRVYEQYF
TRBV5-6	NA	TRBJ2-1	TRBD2	TGTGCCAGCAGCTTGGAATCTAGCGGGAGGGCCCTTTACAATGAGCAGTTCTTC	CASSLESSGRALYNEQFF
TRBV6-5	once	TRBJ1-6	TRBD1	TGTGCCAGCAGCCTGGGACAGGTTGGTTCACCCCTCCACTTT	CASSLGQVGSPLHF
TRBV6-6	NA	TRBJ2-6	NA	TGTGCCAGCAGTTACCCCTCCTTAGGGGCCAACGTCCTGACTTTC	CASSYPSLGANVLTF
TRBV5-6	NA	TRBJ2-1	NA	TGTGCCAGCAGCGGAACAGGGAGGTGGCACAATGAGCAGTTCTTC	CASSGTGRWHNEQFF
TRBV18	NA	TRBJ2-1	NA	TGTGCCAGCTCACCACCAGGGAGCTCCTACAATGAGCAGTTCTTC	CASSPPGSSYNEQFF
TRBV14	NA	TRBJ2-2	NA	TGTGCCAGCAGCCCCAGGGTAGTAGGGGAGCTGTTTTTT	CASSPRVVGELFF
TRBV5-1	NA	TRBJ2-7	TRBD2	TGCGCCAGCAGCCCCCTGGCTAGCGGCACCTACGAGCAGTACTTC	CASSPLASGTYEQYF
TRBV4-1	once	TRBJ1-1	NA	TGCGCCAGCAGCCAAGCAGCGAACACTGAAGCTTTCTTT	CASSQAANTEAFF
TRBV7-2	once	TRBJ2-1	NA	TGTGCCAGCAGCTTGATAAATGGAAACTACAATGAGCAGTTCTTC	CASSLINGNYNEQFF
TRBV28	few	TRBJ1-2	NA	TGTGCCAGCAGTCTCGGGACGGGGAGCTTCTATGGCTACACCTTC	CASSLGTGSFYGYTF
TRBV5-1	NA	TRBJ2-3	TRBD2	TGCGCCAGCGCCGGGGGGGGCACAGATACGCAGTATTTT	CASAGGGTDTQYF
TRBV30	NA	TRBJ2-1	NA	TGTGCCTGGAGTCAACGCGATGAGCAGTTCTTC	CAWSQRDEQFF
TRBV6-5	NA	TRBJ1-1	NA	TGTGCCAGCAGTTACGCGCAGCTGAACACTGAAGCTTTCTTT	CASSYAQLNTEAFF
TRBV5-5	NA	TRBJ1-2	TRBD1	TGTGCCAGCAGCTTGGATCCAGGGGGTTATGGCTACACCTTC	CASSLDPGGYGYTF
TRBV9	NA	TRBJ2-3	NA	TGTGCCAGCAGCCCGAGCGAAGGAGTATCAGATACGCAGTATTTT	CASSPSEGVSDTQYF
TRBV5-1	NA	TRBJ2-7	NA	TGCGCCAGCAGCCCGGGACAGTCTGGGGGGGAGCAGTACTTC	CASSPGQSGGEQYF
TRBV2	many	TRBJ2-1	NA	TGTGCCAGCAGTGCTTCAACAGGGACTTACAATGAGCAGTTCTTC	CASSASTGTYNEQFF
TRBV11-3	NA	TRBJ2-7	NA	TGTGCCAGCAGCTTAGGGGAACGTAACGAGCAGTACTTC	CASSLGERNEQYF